Each of the 32 T cell receptor beta chains below was sequenced from the same sample in a study of shared T cell receptors in the human thymus. The table came from immunoSEQ multiplex PCR; TCRdb's copy has only in-frame clones and leaves some out. Of around 65,000 clones in the sample, roughly 96% were seen once. The sequencing input was thymocytes. The source of these receptors is a human donor.

The chain recombines TRBV25-1 with TRBJ2-5; 9 nucleotides line up with TRBD1. With V trimmed by 2 bases and J by 3 bases, 13 bases remained unmatched. The CDR3 sequence is 18 residues long. Germline CDR1 MGHDK, CDR2 SYGVNS. The CDR3 DNA follows: TGTGCCAGCAGTGAACCCACACACAGGGGGCCAGAGAAAGAGACCCAGTACTTC. Protein product: CASSEPTHRGPEKETQYF.

The chain uses TRBV4-1 and TRBJ2-1; D perhaps matches TRBD2 (6 bases). CDR1 is MGHRA, CDR2 YSYEKL, per germline. V dropped 0 bases and J dropped 3 bases, with 15 bases sitting between them. This CDR3 spans 17 amino acids. This CDR3 is CASSQDGGAGLYNEQFF. CDR3 nucleotide sequence: TGCGCCAGCAGCCAAGATGGCGGGGCGGGCCTCTACAATGAGCAGTTCTTC.

V gene TRBV29-1 combines with J gene TRBJ1-2; no reliable D call. The CDR3 spans 16 residues. Looked up from germline, CDR1 is SQVTM and CDR2 is ANQGSEA. Trimming removed 1 base at V and 5 bases at J, with 20 bases between. DNA for the CDR3: TGCAGCGTTGAAGCGGGAATGCTACCCCCTTTTTATGGCTACACCTTC. Translating gives CSVEAGMLPPFYGYTF.

The chain recombines TRBV7-8 with TRBJ2-3, with D perhaps given as TRBD1 or TRBD2 (5 bases each). In germline, CDR1 is SGHVS, CDR2 FQNEAQ. Trimming shortened V by 1 base and J by 0 bases, and 26 bases separated the two germline ends. The length of the CDR3 is 21 residues. CDR3 loop: CASSLDLPGPQEMTSTDTQYF. The CDR3 DNA reads TGTGCCAGCAGCTTAGACCTGCCGGGACCCCAGGAGATGACTAGCACAGATACGCAGTATTTT.

The rearrangement uses TRBV4-1 and TRBJ1-6; D unclear. This CDR3 has 16 residues. Trimming took off 1 base at V and 8 bases at J, with 15 bases between the two ends. Germline CDR1 and CDR2: MGHRA and YSYEKL. This CDR3 reads CASSQVKYIGDSPLHF. The CDR3 DNA reads TGCGCCAGCAGCCAAGTAAAGTACATCGGAGATTCACCCCTCCACTTT.

In DNA, the CDR3 is TGTGCCAGCAGTTACAGGCAGGGGGCTTTTGAAGCTTTCTTT. Translated: CASSYRQGAFEAFF. The chain recombines TRBV6-5 with TRBJ1-1, with 8 bases that match TRBD1. The CDR3 runs to 14 residues. Germline V gene lookup returns CDR1 MNHEY and CDR2 SVGAGI. The ends lost 2 bases at V and 7 bases at J; junction bases unmatched: 6.

The rearrangement joins TRBV19 to TRBJ2-7, with D possibly TRBD1 on 5 matching bases. The CDR3 runs to 16 residues. V lost 4 bases, J lost 0 bases, and 16 bases lay in between. The germline V gene encodes CDR1 LNHDA and CDR2 SQIVND (reference sequence). As DNA, the CDR3 is TGTGCCAGTAGTAGGGTCTTCAGGGTCCGCTCCTACGAGCAGTACTTC. This codes for CASSRVFRVRSYEQYF.

This rearrangement joins TRBV5-5 to TRBJ2-3; D could derive from TRBD1 or TRBD2 (7 bases each). CDR1 is SGHKS, CDR2 YYEKEE, per germline (reference sequence). The CDR3 covers 16 residues. V dropped 0 bases and J dropped 6 bases, with 17 bases sitting between them. The DNA of the CDR3 is TGTGCCAGCAGCTTGGGGGAGGGGGCTAGATCCGATACGCAGTATTTT. Its translation: CASSLGEGARSDTQYF.

The chain combines TRBV19 with TRBJ1-2; D is possibly TRBD1 (5 bases). This CDR3 has 16 amino acids. CDR1 and CDR2 (germline): LNHDA, SQIVND (reference sequence). V lost 3 bases and J 1 base, leaving 15 bases between the germline ends. As DNA, the CDR3 is TGTGCCAGTAGTATTGTCCCGGCAGGGTTTAACTATGGCTACACCTTC. Translated: CASSIVPAGFNYGYTF. The entire variable domain, with the rest obtained from reference TRBV19 and TRBJ1-2, is as follows: DGGITQSPKYLFRKEGQNVTLSCEQNLNHDAMYWYRQDPGQGLRLIYYSQIVNDFQKGDIAEGYSVSREKKESFPLTVTSAQKNPTAFYLCASSIVPAGFNYGYTFGSGTRLTVV.

This clone was counted once. V usage is TRBV7-2 and J usage is TRBJ2-5; 7 bases are shared with TRBD2. Germline V gives CDR1 SGHTA, CDR2 FQGNSA. There are 16 residues in the CDR3. V trimming: 5 bases; J trimming: 3 bases; junction bases outside the gene matches: 12. The CDR3 protein is CASSIVRGVNKETQYF. The CDR3 region has the DNA TGTGCCAGCAGCATAGTCCGGGGGGTAAACAAAGAGACCCAGTACTTC. Filled out from reference TRBV7-2 and TRBJ2-5, the complete variable domain reads GAGVSQSPSNKVTEKGKDVELRCDPISGHTALYWYRQSLGQGLEFLIYFQGNSAPDKSGLPSDRFSAERTGGSVSTLTIQRTQQEDSAVYLCASSIVRGVNKETQYFGPGTRLLVL.

The chain carries TRBV14 and TRBJ2-7; perhaps TRBD2 as D (7 bases). Germline V lookup: CDR1 SGHDN, CDR2 FVKESK. The CDR3 is 17 residues long. Trimming took 0 bases from V and 3 from J, leaving 18 bases between them. For the CDR3, the DNA is TGTGCCAGCAGCCAAGATTTTGTCGGGGGGCCGTTCTACGAGCAGTACTTC. This codes for CASSQDFVGGPFYEQYF.

This chain joins TRBV4-1 and TRBJ2-1; maybe TRBD2 (6 bases). The germline V gene encodes CDR1 MGHRA and CDR2 YSYEKL. The CDR3 consists of 16 residues. The germline V and J ends were trimmed by 5 bases and 5 bases, with 19 bases remaining between them. The CDR3 DNA reads TGCGCCAGCAGCGGAGGGGCCCCAAGCGGAAACAATGAGCAGTTCTTC. Its translation: CASSGGAPSGNNEQFF.

The chain couples TRBV7-8 to TRBJ2-1; 10 bases map to TRBD1. This CDR3 contains 16 residues. Germline CDR1 reads SGHVS; CDR2 reads FQNEAQ. J gave up 5 bases and V 5 bases, and 9 bases lay outside the gene matches. DNA of the CDR3: TGTGCCAGCAGCCCTACCGGGACAGGGGATAACAATGAGCAGTTCTTC. Protein: CASSPTGTGDNNEQFF.

The chain combines TRBV18 with TRBJ2-7; D is uncertain. V lost 3 bases, J lost 4 bases, and 10 bases lay in between. The CDR3 length is 13 residues. In germline, CDR1 is KGHSH, CDR2 LQKENI. DNA of the CDR3: TGTGCCAGCTCACCTGTTGAAGGATACGAGCAGTACTTC. Amino acid sequence: CASSPVEGYEQYF.

The chain couples TRBV7-2 to TRBJ2-6; D unclear. The germline V gene encodes CDR1 SGHTA and CDR2 FQGNSA. CDR3 length: 19 amino acids. V lost 5 bases, J lost 0 bases, and 20 bases lay in between. The CDR3 sequence: CASSPPSSGPNSGANVLTF. CDR3 sequence (DNA): TGTGCCAGCAGCCCACCCTCCTCTGGGCCCAACTCTGGGGCCAACGTCCTGACTTTC.

This clone was detected once. This rearrangement joins TRBV11-2 to TRBJ1-3, with unresolved D. The CDR3 consists of 14 residues. Trimming removed 7 bases at V and 4 bases at J, with 14 bases between. Germline lookup yields CDR1 SGHAT and CDR2 FQNNGV. The CDR3 DNA follows: TGTGCCAGCAAAAACAATGAAGGAGGAAACACCATATATTTT. Translated, it gives CASKNNEGGNTIYF.

The V gene is TRBV6-4, the J gene TRBJ1-4; 8 positions match TRBD1. From germline, CDR1 is MRHNA and CDR2 SNTAGT. The CDR3 length is 16 residues. J gave up 0 bases and V 5 bases, and 5 bases lay outside the gene matches. The CDR3 coding sequence is TGTGCCAGCAGTCCGGGACAGGCTGCAACTAATGAAAAACTGTTTTTT. This codes for CASSPGQAATNEKLFF.

CDR3 region: CASSQDWDRGRWSNQPQHF. CDR3 bases: TGCGCCAGCAGCCAAGATTGGGACAGGGGGCGATGGAGCAATCAGCCCCAGCATTTT. The rearrangement uses TRBV4-1 and TRBJ1-5; 12 nucleotides agree with TRBD1. The CDR3 has 19 amino acids. Per germline, CDR1 MGHRA and CDR2 YSYEKL. The trim removed 0 bases at V and 1 base at J, leaving 7 bases unmatched.

The V gene is TRBV4-2, the J gene TRBJ2-3; 9 positions agree with TRBD2. The CDR3 is 16 residues long. From germline, CDR1 is LGHNA and CDR2 YNFKEQ. J lost 5 bases, V lost 2 bases, and 8 bases had no gene match. Written as DNA, the CDR3 is TGTGCCAGCAGCCAATGGTGCGGGGGGGGTCGAGATACGCAGTATTTT. Protein sequence: CASSQWCGGGRDTQYF.

The J gene is TRBJ1-2, the V gene TRBV7-3, with 8 bases matching TRBD1. In germline, CDR1 is SGHTA, CDR2 FQGTGA. CDR3 length equals 13 residues. V gave up 5 bases and J gave up 4 bases; unmatched junction bases: 3. CDR3 sequence: CASSLRGPYGYTF. The CDR3 DNA is TGTGCCAGCAGCCTCAGGGGGCCCTATGGCTACACCTTC.

The chain is built from TRBV5-1 and TRBJ2-2; 7 bases fit TRBD2. V lost 5 bases, J lost 4 bases, and 20 bases stayed unmatched. CDR1 and CDR2 from the germline V gene are SGHRS and YFSETQ. The length of the CDR3 is 19 residues. CDR3: CASSFPPGEGRRGTGELFF. As DNA, the CDR3 is TGCGCCAGCAGTTTCCCACCGGGGGAGGGCCGCCGGGGCACCGGGGAGCTGTTTTTT.

This chain connects TRBV20-1 to TRBJ1-5; the D is unclear. The germline V gene has CDR1 DFQATT and CDR2 SNEGSKA (reference sequence). V lost 3 bases and J 2 bases, leaving 2 bases between the germline ends. CDR3 length equals 11 residues. Here the CDR3 reads CSASRNQPQHF. CDR3 nucleotide sequence: TGCAGTGCTAGCCGCAATCAGCCCCAGCATTTT.

The V and J genes are TRBV27 and TRBJ2-3; weak D call: TRBD1 (6 bases). V was clipped by 8 bases and J by 0 bases, with 12 bases between them. This CDR3 spans 14 amino acids. The germline gives CDR1 MNHEY, CDR2 SMNVEV (reference sequence). CDR3 sequence (DNA): TGTGCCAGCCGGACAGCATATAGCACAGATACGCAGTATTTT. Translated, it gives CASRTAYSTDTQYF.

The genes are TRBV28 and TRBJ1-5; tentative D call: TRBD1 (6 bases). CDR3 length: 15 amino acids. Trimming stripped 3 bases from V and 6 bases from J, with 15 bases between. From germline, CDR1 is MDHEN and CDR2 SYDVKM. The CDR3 bases are TGTGCCAGCAGTTTGAACCGGACAGCGCCTCAGCCCCAGCATTTT. It codes for CASSLNRTAPQPQHF. The full variable domain, in which reference TRBV28 and TRBJ1-5 provide the parts outside the CDR3, is DVKVTQSSRYLVKRTGEKVFLECVQDMDHENMFWYRQDPGLGLRLIYFSYDVKMKEKGDIPEGYSVSREKKERFSLILESASTNQTSMYLCASSLNRTAPQPQHFGDGTRLSIL.

The chain uses TRBV27 and TRBJ2-3; D tentatively fits TRBD1 or TRBD2 (5 bases each). This CDR3 contains 18 residues. V dropped 2 bases and J dropped 0 bases, with 18 bases sitting between them. The germline gives CDR1 MNHEY, CDR2 SMNVEV (reference sequence). This CDR3 is CASSLESPQGASTDTQYF. CDR3 DNA: TGTGCCAGCAGTTTAGAGAGTCCCCAGGGAGCTAGCACAGATACGCAGTATTTT.

The chain recombines TRBV19 with TRBJ2-1, with TRBD1 matching over 9 bases. Germline lookup yields CDR1 LNHDA and CDR2 SQIVND (reference sequence). This CDR3 is 15 amino acids long. J was trimmed by 4 bases and V by 3 bases; bases with no gene match: 4. This CDR3 is CASSIGTGPYNEQFF. CDR3 coding DNA: TGTGCCAGTAGTATCGGGACAGGGCCTTACAATGAGCAGTTCTTC. The complete variable domain, with remaining parts taken from reference TRBV19 and TRBJ2-1, reads DGGITQSPKYLFRKEGQNVTLSCEQNLNHDAMYWYRQDPGQGLRLIYYSQIVNDFQKGDIAEGYSVSREKKESFPLTVTSAQKNPTAFYLCASSIGTGPYNEQFFGPGTRLTVL.

This clone was seen a single time. The J gene is TRBJ1-1, the V gene TRBV10-3; no clear D. The CDR3 is 19 residues long. The V end lost 2 bases, the J end lost 1 base, and 23 bases lay between the germline ends. Germline V lookup: CDR1 ENHRY, CDR2 SYGVKD. CDR3 sequence: CAISEKGGPPGVGNTEAFF. The CDR3, as DNA: TGTGCCATCAGTGAGAAGGGAGGGCCTCCCGGGGTAGGGAACACTGAAGCTTTCTTT.

The chain is built from TRBV6-1 and TRBJ1-5; possibly TRBD1 for D (6 bases). The germline CDR1 and CDR2 sequences are MNHNS and SASEGT. V was trimmed by 4 bases and J by 4 bases, leaving 11 bases between them. The CDR3 spans 14 residues. CDR3 region: CASSGQELNQPQHF. As DNA, the CDR3 is TGTGCCAGCAGTGGACAGGAACTAAATCAGCCCCAGCATTTT.

The V gene is TRBV9, the J gene TRBJ1-6; 7 bases are a match to TRBD1. Germline assignment: CDR1 SGDLS and CDR2 YYNGEE. V trimming: 4 bases; J trimming: 5 bases; junction bases outside the gene matches: 12. The CDR3 runs to 17 residues. CDR3 sequence reads: CASSFGQESLDNSPLHF. In DNA form, the CDR3 reads TGTGCCAGCAGCTTCGGACAGGAGAGCCTGGATAATTCACCCCTCCACTTT.

This clone was detected only once. This sequence joins TRBV7-6 and TRBJ2-2; D might be TRBD1 (6 bases). Trimming stripped 8 bases from V and 5 bases from J, with 21 bases between. CDR3 length: 16 amino acids. CDR1 and CDR2 (germline): SGHVS, FNYEAQ. CDR3 amino acids: CASRRSRTEGTGELFF. DNA of the CDR3: TGTGCCAGCCGCCGCAGCCGGACAGAGGGGACCGGGGAGCTGTTTTTT.

The CDR3 is CASSQDKPPAVPTGEQYF. DNA of the CDR3: TGTGCCAGCAGCCAAGATAAGCCCCCGGCGGTGCCTACTGGGGAGCAGTACTTC. The rearrangement uses TRBV14 and TRBJ2-7; D is unclear. Germline CDR1 and CDR2: SGHDN and FVKESK. The ends were cut back, 0 bases at V and 7 bases at J, with 25 bases in the middle. There are 18 residues in the CDR3.

The chain joins TRBV5-5 to TRBJ2-5, with 8 bases lining up with TRBD2. There are 15 residues in the CDR3. Trimming at V came to 0 bases and at J to 3 bases, leaving 4 bases not matched to a gene. Per germline, CDR1 SGHKS and CDR2 YYEKEE (reference sequence). The CDR3 sequence: CASSLGLAGEETQYF. The CDR3 DNA reads TGTGCCAGCAGCTTGGGGCTAGCGGGCGAAGAGACCCAGTACTTC.